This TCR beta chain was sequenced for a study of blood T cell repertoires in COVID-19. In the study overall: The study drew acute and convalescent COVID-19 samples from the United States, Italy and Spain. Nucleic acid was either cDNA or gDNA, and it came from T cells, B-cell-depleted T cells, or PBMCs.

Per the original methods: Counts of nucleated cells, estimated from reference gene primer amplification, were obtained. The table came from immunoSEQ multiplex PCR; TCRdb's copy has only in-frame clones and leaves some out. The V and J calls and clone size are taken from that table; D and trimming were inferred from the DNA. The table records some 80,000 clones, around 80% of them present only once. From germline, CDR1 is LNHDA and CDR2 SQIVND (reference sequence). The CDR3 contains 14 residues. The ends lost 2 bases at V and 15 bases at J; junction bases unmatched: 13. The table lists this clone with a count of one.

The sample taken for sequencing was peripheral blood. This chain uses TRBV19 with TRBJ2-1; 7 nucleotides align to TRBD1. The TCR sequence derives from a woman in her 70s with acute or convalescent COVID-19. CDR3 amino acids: CASSISGQASSVFF. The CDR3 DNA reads TGTGCCAGTAGTATAAGCGGACAGGCCTCCTCCGTGTTCTTC.